The source of this T cell receptor (beta chain) is a study of T cell repertoires in cytomegalovirus infection. Turning to the study itself: In the study, CMV epitopes included recently identified HLA-C-restricted and well-studied HLA-B-restricted ones. Overall study results and limits: Adding up the frequency of public TCR beta families identified people who carried CMV plus the relevant HLA. Dominating the ex vivo response were HLA-C-restricted CMV-specific TCR beta clonotypes.

This CDR3 is built from 15 residues. The germline CDR1 and CDR2 sequences are SGHRS and YFSETQ. In TCRdb, the reads were re-called with MiXCR into one record per CDR3 protein. The sample records roughly 860,000 distinct CDR3 sequences, 32% being singletons. With respect to this clonotype: What it binds is unknown. One junction end does not reproduce the germline sequence, and a read error may be involved.

This receptor was identified in a human donor in good health (CMV status not recorded). Some clones in this sample may be carry-over from other donors' samples. This chain joins TRBV5-1 and TRBJ1-5, with 11 bases lining up with TRBD1. The input for sequencing was cultured CD8+ T cells from PBMCs, taken from culture after CMV antigen stimulation. CDR3 sequence reads: CASSFGDRGEQSQHF. CDR3 in DNA: TGTGCCAGCAGCTTTGGGGACAGGGGGGAACAGTCCCAGCATTTT.